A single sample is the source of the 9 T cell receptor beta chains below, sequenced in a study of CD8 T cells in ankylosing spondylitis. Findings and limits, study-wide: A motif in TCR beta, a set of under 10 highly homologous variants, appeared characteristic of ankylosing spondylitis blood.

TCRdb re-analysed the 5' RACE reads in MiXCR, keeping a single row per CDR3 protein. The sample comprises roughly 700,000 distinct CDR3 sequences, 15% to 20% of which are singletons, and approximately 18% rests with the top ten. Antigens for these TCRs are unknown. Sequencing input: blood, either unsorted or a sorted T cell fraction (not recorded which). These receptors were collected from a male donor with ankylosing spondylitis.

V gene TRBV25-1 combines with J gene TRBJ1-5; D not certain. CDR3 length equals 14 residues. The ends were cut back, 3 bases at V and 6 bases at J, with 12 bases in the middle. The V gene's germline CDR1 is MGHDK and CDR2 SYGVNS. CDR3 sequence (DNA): TGTGCCAGCAGTGAGGTCGGGGAGGGTCAGCCCCAGCATTTT. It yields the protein CASSEVGEGQPQHF.

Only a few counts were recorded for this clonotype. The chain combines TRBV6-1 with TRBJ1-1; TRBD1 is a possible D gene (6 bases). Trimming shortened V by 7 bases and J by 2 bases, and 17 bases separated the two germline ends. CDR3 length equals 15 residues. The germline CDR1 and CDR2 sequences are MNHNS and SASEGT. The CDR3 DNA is TGTGCCAGCACGCCCCTAGGCAGGGGTAACACTGAAGCTTTCTTT. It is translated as CASTPLGRGNTEAFF.

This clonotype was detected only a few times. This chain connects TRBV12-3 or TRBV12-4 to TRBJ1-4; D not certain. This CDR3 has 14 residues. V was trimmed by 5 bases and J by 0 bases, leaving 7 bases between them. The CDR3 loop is CASSHTSTNEKLFF. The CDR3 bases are TGTGCCAGCAGTCACACGTCAACTAATGAAAAACTGTTTTTT.

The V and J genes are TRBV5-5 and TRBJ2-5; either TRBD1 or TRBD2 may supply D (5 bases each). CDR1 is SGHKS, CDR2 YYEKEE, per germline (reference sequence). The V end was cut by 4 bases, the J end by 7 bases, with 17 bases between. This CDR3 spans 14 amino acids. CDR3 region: CASSPTGTLGTQYF. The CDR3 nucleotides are TGTGCCAGCAGCCCGACCGGGACCCTAGGGACCCAGTACTTC. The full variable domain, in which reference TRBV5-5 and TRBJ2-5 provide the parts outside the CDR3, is DAGVTQSPTHLIKTRGQQVTLRCSPISGHKSVSWYQQVLGQGPQFIFQYYEKEERGRGNFPDRFSARQFPNYSSELNVNALLLGDSALYLCASSPTGTLGTQYFGPGTRLLVL.

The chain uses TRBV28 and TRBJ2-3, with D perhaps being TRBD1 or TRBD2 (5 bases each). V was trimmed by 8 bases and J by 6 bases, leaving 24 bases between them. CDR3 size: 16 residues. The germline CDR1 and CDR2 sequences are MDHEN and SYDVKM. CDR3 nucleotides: TGTGCCAGCGGACCCCGACGGGGCGCCCTTTTTGATACGCAGTATTTT. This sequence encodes CASGPRRGALFDTQYF.

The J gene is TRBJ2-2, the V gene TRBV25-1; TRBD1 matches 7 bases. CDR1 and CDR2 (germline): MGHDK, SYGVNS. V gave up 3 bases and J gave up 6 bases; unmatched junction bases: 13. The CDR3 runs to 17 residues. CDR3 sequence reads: CASSDPRQGEAAGELFF. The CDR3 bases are TGTGCCAGCAGTGACCCTCGACAGGGTGAGGCGGCCGGGGAGCTGTTTTTT.

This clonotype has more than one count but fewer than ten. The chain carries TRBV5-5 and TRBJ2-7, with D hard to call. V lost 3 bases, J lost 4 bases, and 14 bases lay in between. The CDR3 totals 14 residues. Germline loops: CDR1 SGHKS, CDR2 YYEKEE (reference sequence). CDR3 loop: CASSWEPAEYEQYF. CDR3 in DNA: TGTGCCAGCAGCTGGGAACCGGCTGAGTACGAGCAGTACTTC.

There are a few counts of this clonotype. The CDR3 reads CASTPQSDSVEKLFF. The CDR3 DNA follows: TGTGCCAGCACCCCCCAATCGGACAGCGTTGAAAAACTGTTTTTT. The rearrangement joins TRBV12-3 or TRBV12-4 to TRBJ1-4; D possibly corresponds to TRBD1 (6 bases). The V end lost 7 bases, the J end lost 7 bases, and 19 bases lay between the germline ends. This CDR3 spans 15 amino acids.

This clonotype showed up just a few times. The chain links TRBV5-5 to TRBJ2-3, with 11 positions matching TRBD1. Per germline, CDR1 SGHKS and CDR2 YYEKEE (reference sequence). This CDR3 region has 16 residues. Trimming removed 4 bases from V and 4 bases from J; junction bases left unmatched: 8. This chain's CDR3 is CASSPSPGQGADTQYF. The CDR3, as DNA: TGTGCCAGCAGCCCATCCCCGGGACAGGGGGCAGATACGCAGTATTTT.